The present TCR beta chain was sequenced within a study of Ad26.COV2.S vaccination and SARS-CoV-2 variants. CDR3 length equals 15 residues. Germline trimming cut 4 bases from V and 4 bases from J; bases unmatched to any gene: 9. The germline gives CDR1 SGHNT, CDR2 YYREEE (reference sequence). Sequenced by immunoSEQ multiplex PCR; TCRdb stores in-frame clones only, minus some. The repertoire includes some 320,000 clones, 86% of them detected once, and 1.5% to 2.5% sits in the top ten. Study-level results: Spike-specific TCR breadth ran higher among vaccine recipients than placebo recipients.

Notes on this clone: The antigen is not known.

The sample's treatment: roughly 18 received Ad26.COV2.S at low or high dose, single or two shots; about 5 received placebo; per-sample allocation not given. Vaccine and placebo recipients were sampled on day 63 after the first injection. This chain joins TRBV5-4 and TRBJ1-2, with 8 bases identical to TRBD1. This TCR derives from a person aged 18-60 years who received the Ad26.COV2.S COVID-19 vaccine or a placebo. The sequencing here drew on peripheral blood, taken in a trial of Ad26.COV2.S vaccine versus placebo. In nucleotides, the CDR3 is TGTGCCAGCAGCGCCAGGACAGGGCAATTCTATGGCTACACCTTC. Translating gives CASSARTGQFYGYTF.